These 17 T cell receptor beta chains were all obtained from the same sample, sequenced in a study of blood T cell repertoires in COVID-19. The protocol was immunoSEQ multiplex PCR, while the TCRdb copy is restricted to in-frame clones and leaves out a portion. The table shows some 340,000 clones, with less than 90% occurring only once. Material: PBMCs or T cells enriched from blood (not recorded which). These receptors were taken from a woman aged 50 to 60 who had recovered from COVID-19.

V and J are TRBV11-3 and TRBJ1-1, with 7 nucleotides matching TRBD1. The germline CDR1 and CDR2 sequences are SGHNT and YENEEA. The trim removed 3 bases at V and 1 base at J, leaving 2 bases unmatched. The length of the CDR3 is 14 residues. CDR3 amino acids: CASSFGQANTEAFF. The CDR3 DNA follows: TGTGCCAGCAGCTTTGGACAGGCGAACACTGAAGCTTTCTTT.

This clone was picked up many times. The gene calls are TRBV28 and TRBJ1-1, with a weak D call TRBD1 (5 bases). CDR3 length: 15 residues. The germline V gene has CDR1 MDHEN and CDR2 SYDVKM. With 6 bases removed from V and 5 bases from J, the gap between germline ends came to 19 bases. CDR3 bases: TGTGCCAGCAGGGGTATTGGAGGGGATCGAACTGAAGCTTTCTTT. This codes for CASRGIGGDRTEAFF. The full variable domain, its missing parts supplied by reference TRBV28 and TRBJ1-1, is DVKVTQSSRYLVKRTGEKVFLECVQDMDHENMFWYRQDPGLGLRLIYFSYDVKMKEKGDIPEGYSVSREKKERFSLILESASTNQTSMYLCASRGIGGDRTEAFFGQGTRLTVV.

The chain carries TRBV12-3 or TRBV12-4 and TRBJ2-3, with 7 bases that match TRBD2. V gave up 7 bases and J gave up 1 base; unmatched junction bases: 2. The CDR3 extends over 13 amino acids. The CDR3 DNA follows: TGTGCCAGCATTGGGGGGGGCACAGATACGCAGTATTTT. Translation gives CASIGGGTDTQYF.

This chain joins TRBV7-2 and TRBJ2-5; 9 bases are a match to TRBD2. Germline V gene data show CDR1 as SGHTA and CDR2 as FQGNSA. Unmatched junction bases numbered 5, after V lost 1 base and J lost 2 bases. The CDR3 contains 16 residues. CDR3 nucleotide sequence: TGTGCCAGCAGCTTAGTCTCGGCGGGGGGGCAAGAGACCCAGTACTTC. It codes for CASSLVSAGGQETQYF.

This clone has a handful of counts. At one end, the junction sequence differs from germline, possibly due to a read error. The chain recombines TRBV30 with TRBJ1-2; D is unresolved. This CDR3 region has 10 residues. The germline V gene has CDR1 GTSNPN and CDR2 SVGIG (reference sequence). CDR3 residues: CAWSPSGKPF. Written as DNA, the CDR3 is TGTGCCTGGAGCCCGTCGGGGAAACCCTTC.

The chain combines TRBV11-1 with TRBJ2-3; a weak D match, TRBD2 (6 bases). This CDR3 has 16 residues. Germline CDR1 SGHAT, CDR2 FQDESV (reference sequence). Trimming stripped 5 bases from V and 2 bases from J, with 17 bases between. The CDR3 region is CASSPRGGALTDTQYF. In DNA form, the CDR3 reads TGTGCCAGCAGCCCCCGCGGAGGGGCCCTCACAGATACGCAGTATTTT.

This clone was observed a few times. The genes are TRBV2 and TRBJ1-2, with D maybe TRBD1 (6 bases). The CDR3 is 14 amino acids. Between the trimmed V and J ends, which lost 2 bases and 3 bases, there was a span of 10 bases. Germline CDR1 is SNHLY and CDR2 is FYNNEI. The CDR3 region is CASSELTGDYGYTF. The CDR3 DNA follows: TGTGCCAGCAGTGAATTGACAGGCGACTATGGCTACACCTTC.

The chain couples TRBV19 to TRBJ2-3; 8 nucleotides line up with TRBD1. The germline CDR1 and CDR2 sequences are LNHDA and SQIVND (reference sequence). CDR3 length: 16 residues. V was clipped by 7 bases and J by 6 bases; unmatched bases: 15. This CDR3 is CASTSPQGGEGDTQYF. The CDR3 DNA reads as TGTGCCAGTACCTCTCCACAGGGGGGCGAGGGGGATACGCAGTATTTT.

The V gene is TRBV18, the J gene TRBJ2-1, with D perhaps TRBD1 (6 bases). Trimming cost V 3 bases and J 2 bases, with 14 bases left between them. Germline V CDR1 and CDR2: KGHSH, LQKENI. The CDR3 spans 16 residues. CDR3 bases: TGTGCCAGCTCACCCCTAGGGGCAGGGGCCTACAATGAGCAGTTCTTC. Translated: CASSPLGAGAYNEQFF.

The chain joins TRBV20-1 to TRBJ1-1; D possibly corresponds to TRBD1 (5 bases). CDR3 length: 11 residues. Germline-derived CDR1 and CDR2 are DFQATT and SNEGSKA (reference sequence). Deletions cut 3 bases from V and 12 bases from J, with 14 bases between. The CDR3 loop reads CSARLAGRSFF. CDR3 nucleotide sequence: TGCAGTGCTAGGTTGGCAGGGAGGTCTTTCTTT.

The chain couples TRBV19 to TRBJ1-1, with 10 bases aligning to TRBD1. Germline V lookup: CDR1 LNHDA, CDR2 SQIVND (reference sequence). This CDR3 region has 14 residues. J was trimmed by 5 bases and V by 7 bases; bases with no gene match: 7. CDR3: CASTLTGGFTEAFF. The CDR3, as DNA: TGTGCCAGTACCCTGACAGGGGGCTTTACTGAAGCTTTCTTT.

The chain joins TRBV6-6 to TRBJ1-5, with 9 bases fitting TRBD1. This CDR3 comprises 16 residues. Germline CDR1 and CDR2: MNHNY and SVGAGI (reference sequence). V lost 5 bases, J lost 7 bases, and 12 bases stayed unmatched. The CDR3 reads CASSTGTGGEGQPQHF. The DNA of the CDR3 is TGTGCCAGCAGTACCGGTACAGGGGGCGAAGGGCAGCCCCAGCATTTT.

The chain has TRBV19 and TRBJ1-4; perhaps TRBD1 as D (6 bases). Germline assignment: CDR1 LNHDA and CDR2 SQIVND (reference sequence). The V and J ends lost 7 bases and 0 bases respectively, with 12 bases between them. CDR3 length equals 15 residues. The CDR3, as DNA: TGTGCCAGTAATACACAGGGTTCAACTAATGAAAAACTGTTTTTT. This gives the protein CASNTQGSTNEKLFF.

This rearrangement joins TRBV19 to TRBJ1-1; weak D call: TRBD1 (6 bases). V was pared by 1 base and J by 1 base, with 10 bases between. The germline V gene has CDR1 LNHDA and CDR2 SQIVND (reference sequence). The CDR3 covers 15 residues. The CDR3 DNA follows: TGTGCCAGTAGTATAGGACAGGATAAGAACACTGAAGCTTTCTTT. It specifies CASSIGQDKNTEAFF.

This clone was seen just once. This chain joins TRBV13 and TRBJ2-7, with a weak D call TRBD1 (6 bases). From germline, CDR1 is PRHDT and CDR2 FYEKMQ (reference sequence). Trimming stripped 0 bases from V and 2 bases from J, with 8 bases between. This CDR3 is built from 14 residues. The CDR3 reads CASSLGQGAYEQYF. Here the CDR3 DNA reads TGTGCCAGCAGCTTAGGACAGGGAGCCTACGAGCAGTACTTC.

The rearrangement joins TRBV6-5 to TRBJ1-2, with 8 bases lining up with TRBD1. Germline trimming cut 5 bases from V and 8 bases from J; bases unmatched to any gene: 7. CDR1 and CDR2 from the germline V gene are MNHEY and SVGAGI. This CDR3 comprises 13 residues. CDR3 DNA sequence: TGTGCCAGCAGTCCAGGGGGCGCCTTCGGCTACACCTTC. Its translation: CASSPGGAFGYTF.

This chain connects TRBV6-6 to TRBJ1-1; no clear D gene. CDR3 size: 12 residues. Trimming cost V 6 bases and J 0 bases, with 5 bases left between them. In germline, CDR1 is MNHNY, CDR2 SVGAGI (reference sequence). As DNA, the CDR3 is TGTGCCAGCAGCCAGTTGAACACTGAAGCTTTCTTT. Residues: CASSQLNTEAFF.